The present entry profiles one T cell receptor (beta chain) with its context. The target antigen is unknown. The PCR was carried out with 60 Vbeta primers and 13 Jbeta primers. TCRdb keeps only in-frame clones here, not all; method: immunoSEQ multiplex PCR. This sample yields 65,000 to 90,000 clones, of which about 80% are seen a single time; 2% to 3% belongs to the top ten. This entry is derived from a study of cytomegalovirus exposure and HLA in healthy donors. General study findings and limits: Later analysis suggested links between common viral pathogens and several top significant clusters. A prior analysis recorded that most TCR beta V segments were productive about 90% or about 30% of the time.

V lost 4 bases and J lost 5; bases outside the gene matches: 16. Germline values: CDR1 SGHDN, CDR2 FVKESK. The CDR3 runs 18 residues. J is TRBJ2-1 and V is TRBV14; 8 positions match TRBD2. The sample consisted of PBMCs. The source of this sequence is a man aged 25 to 40 in good health and CMV-seronegative. The CDR3 DNA reads TGTGCCAGCAGCCGCCTCCCCCTCTCTGCGGGAGGCAACAATGAGCAGTTCTTC. This encodes CASSRLPLSAGGNNEQFF.